This entry concerns a single T cell receptor beta chain. Its antigen is currently unknown. From germline, CDR1 is MNHEY and CDR2 SVGAGI. CDR3 length equals 13 residues. Trimming removed 6 bases at V and 0 bases at J, with 9 bases between. TCR sequencing used cDNA made by reverse transcription of extracted RNA. TCRdb keeps only in-frame clones here, not all; method: immunoSEQ multiplex PCR. This sample yields around 140,000 clones, of which roughly 50% are seen a single time; about 6.8% belongs to the top ten. These data come from a study of CD8+ T cells in alopecia areata. In the study overall: Twice a day, 5 to 10 mg of oral tofacitinib was administered to treated patients. Tofacitinib ran for 6 to 18 months before 6 months off drug. Study-level points and caveats: Lesional scalp displayed greater clonality than normal scalp, most notably in alopecia totalis/universalis. Normal skin contains resident alphabeta T cells, and these are also sequenced in scalp samples.

This sequence joins TRBV6-5 and TRBJ2-7; D uncertain. Sample: CD4+ T cells sorted from blood. The sequence derives from a human donor with alopecia areata. CDR3 DNA sequence: TGTGCCAGCAGGTCCCCGAACTCCTACGAGCAGTACTTC. Amino acids: CASRSPNSYEQYF.